These 26 T cell receptor beta chains came from one sample sequenced in a study of post-analysis software for immune sequencing data. Points from the study as a whole: When patients were compared with controls, about five TRBV segments were more frequent, TRBV5-6, TRBV5-1 and TRBV20-1 among them.

Their cognate antigens are unknown. Libraries were made from TCR beta cDNA, and they carried unique molecular identifiers. TCRdb independently ran MiXCR on the PCR reads; one entry per CDR3 protein. This sample yields roughly 400,000 distinct CDR3 sequences, of which about 40% are seen a single time; less than 10% belongs to the top ten. The specimen was blood. The receptors come from a girl aged 2 to 9 with multiple sclerosis.

This clonotype was counted many times. The rearrangement links TRBV6-5 to TRBJ2-7, with 7 bases fitting TRBD2. CDR1 and CDR2 from the germline V gene are MNHEY and SVGAGI. This CDR3 spans 14 amino acids. Trimming at V came to 6 bases and at J to 6 bases, leaving 11 bases not matched to a gene. The CDR3, as DNA: TGTGCCAGCAGCCGACGCGAGTCTAGCGGCGAGCAGTACTTC. It translates to CASSRRESSGEQYF.

This clonotype appeared a few times. The chain carries TRBV11-2 and TRBJ1-1; no clear D. CDR1 is SGHAT and CDR2 is FQNNGV in the germline V gene. V lost 2 bases to trimming and J lost 1 base, with 8 bases between them. The CDR3 length is 14 residues. CDR3 region: CASSLIWGNTEAFF. CDR3 nucleotide sequence: TGTGCCAGCAGCTTAATCTGGGGGAACACTGAAGCTTTCTTT. The complete variable domain, with remaining parts taken from reference TRBV11-2 and TRBJ1-1, reads EAGVAQSPRYKIIEKRQSVAFWCNPISGHATLYWYQQILGQGPKLLIQFQNNGVVDDSQLPKDRFSAERLKGVDSTLKIQPAKLEDSAVYLCASSLIWGNTEAFFGQGTRLTVV.

The table lists this clonotype with a count of one. The chain has TRBV20-1 and TRBJ1-1; D perhaps matches TRBD1 (5 bases). Germline V gene sequence: CDR1 DFQATT, CDR2 SNEGSKA (reference sequence). V dropped 2 bases and J dropped 1 base, with 8 bases sitting between them. This CDR3 is built from 13 residues. Here the CDR3 reads CSARWGGNTEAFF. The DNA of the CDR3 is TGCAGTGCTAGATGGGGGGGGAACACTGAAGCTTTCTTT.

The chain is built from TRBV7-8 and TRBJ2-7, with 9 bases fitting TRBD1. The CDR3 totals 14 residues. Germline values: CDR1 SGHVS, CDR2 FQNEAQ. The V gene end was trimmed by 6 bases and the J gene end by 5 bases; junction bases not matched to a gene: 8. CDR3 in amino acids: CASSSGQGFNEQYF. CDR3 nucleotide sequence: TGTGCCAGCAGTTCGGGACAGGGTTTCAACGAGCAGTACTTC.

The chain couples TRBV20-1 to TRBJ2-3; D uncertain. CDR1 is DFQATT, CDR2 SNEGSKA, per germline (reference sequence). This CDR3 has 14 residues. The V and J ends lost 2 bases and 2 bases respectively, with 11 bases between them. In DNA form, the CDR3 reads TGCAGTGCTAGACTCGGCCCGATCACAGATACGCAGTATTTT. This gives the protein CSARLGPITDTQYF.

The chain has TRBV12-3 or TRBV12-4 and TRBJ1-5, with a weak D call TRBD1 (5 bases). The V end lost 2 bases, the J end lost 7 bases, and 12 bases lay between the germline ends. This CDR3 has 14 amino acids. CDR3 sequence (DNA): TGTGCCAGCAGTTTATCGCGGGGGGGACAGCCCCAGCATTTT. Translation: CASSLSRGGQPQHF.

The chain carries TRBV28 and TRBJ2-5; TRBD1 or TRBD2 may be the D gene (5 bases each). CDR3 length: 13 residues. V was shortened by 4 bases and J by 5 bases, with 11 bases between the two germline ends. The germline V gene has CDR1 MDHEN and CDR2 SYDVKM. The CDR3 DNA sequence: TGTGCCAGCAGTTCTTTGTGGGGGGAGACCCAGTACTTC. Translated: CASSSLWGETQYF.

V gene TRBV2 combines with J gene TRBJ2-1; no clear D gene. The V and J ends lost 3 bases and 1 base respectively, with 19 bases between them. Looked up from germline, CDR1 is SNHLY and CDR2 is FYNNEI. The CDR3 spans 18 residues. CDR3 bases: TGTGCCAGCAGTGACCCGAATATAGCCCTAAGATCCTACAATGAGCAGTTCTTC. It codes for CASSDPNIALRSYNEQFF.

This clonotype was seen a few times. V and J are TRBV28 and TRBJ2-3; D not certain. Germline values: CDR1 MDHEN, CDR2 SYDVKM. The V end was cut by 6 bases, the J end by 11 bases, with 15 bases between. CDR3 length: 12 amino acids. CDR3 nucleotides: TGTGCCAGCAGCCCCCTCCGACCGCGGCAGTATTTT. It encodes CASSPLRPRQYF.

This clonotype was found a few times. The chain combines TRBV12-3 or TRBV12-4 with TRBJ1-2; 8 nucleotides match TRBD1. The CDR3 loop spans 14 amino acids. The junction had 6 bases not matched to a gene; V was cut back by 7 bases and J by 2 bases. The CDR3 reads CASTQTGANYGYTF. The CDR3 DNA reads TGTGCCAGCACCCAGACAGGGGCAAACTATGGCTACACCTTC.

In this sample, this clonotype turned up a few times. The V and J genes are TRBV28 and TRBJ2-3; weak D call: TRBD2 (6 bases). The CDR3 length is 15 residues. Germline assignment: CDR1 MDHEN and CDR2 SYDVKM. Trimming stripped 3 bases from V and 9 bases from J, with 19 bases between. CDR3 DNA sequence: TGTGCCAGCAGTTTCTTATTTGGAGCGGGCGCGACGCAGTATTTT. Amino acid sequence: CASSFLFGAGATQYF.

This clonotype has just one count. The chain joins TRBV29-1 to TRBJ2-1, with 9 bases matching TRBD2. Germline CDR1 reads SQVTM; CDR2 reads ANQGSEA. V dropped 5 bases and J dropped 3; count of bases not matched to a gene: 14. The CDR3 extends over 17 amino acids. This chain's CDR3 is CSVHPAGGGAYYNEQFF. CDR3 DNA sequence: TGCAGCGTTCATCCGGCCGGCGGGGGGGCTTACTACAATGAGCAGTTCTTC.

The chain is built from TRBV7-9 and TRBJ1-2; D unresolved. The CDR3 has 15 residues. CDR1 is SEHNR and CDR2 is FQNEAQ in the germline V gene (reference sequence). V dropped 5 bases and J dropped 4 bases, with 17 bases sitting between them. The CDR3 DNA is TGTGCCAGCAGCCTCGCCCGCTTGAGGACCTATGGCTACACCTTC. It specifies CASSLARLRTYGYTF.

This clonotype appeared a few times. The chain combines TRBV28 with TRBJ2-5; D tentatively fits TRBD1 or TRBD2 (6 bases each). The end of the DNA fits TRBJ2-7 better, so the J call may be wrong. The CDR3 length is 17 residues. Germline V gene lookup returns CDR1 MDHEN and CDR2 SYDVKM. CDR3 nucleotide sequence: TGTGCCAGCAGCTACACCCAGGGGACTCCCTCCTATTACGAGCAGTACTTC. Translating it yields CASSYTQGTPSYYEQYF.

This clonotype was observed once. The chain is built from TRBV18 and TRBJ1-2; the D gene is possibly TRBD1 (6 bases). The ends were cut back, 3 bases at V and 6 bases at J, with 14 bases in the middle. The CDR3 totals 14 residues. Germline lookup yields CDR1 KGHSH and CDR2 LQKENI. The DNA for the CDR3 is TGTGCCAGCTCACCTCAATCCTACAGGGATGGCTACACCTTC. Encoded protein: CASSPQSYRDGYTF.

This clonotype was seen a handful of times. The rearrangement joins TRBV7-2 to TRBJ2-5, with D tentatively TRBD1 (6 bases). Near its end, the DNA agrees better with TRBJ2-7, so the J call may be wrong. This CDR3 has 14 amino acids. Germline loops: CDR1 SGHTA, CDR2 FQGNSA. CDR3 in amino acids: CASSSPTGGGEQYF. The CDR3 bases are TGTGCCAGCAGCTCCCCGACAGGAGGCGGCGAGCAGTACTTC.

The chain couples TRBV12-3 or TRBV12-4 to TRBJ1-2, with TRBD1 matching 9 bases. Trimming removed 6 bases from V and 0 bases from J; junction bases left unmatched: 8. The CDR3 extends over 16 amino acids. The CDR3 spells CASRPRGQGSNYGYTF. The CDR3 coding sequence is TGTGCCAGCAGACCTAGGGGACAGGGTTCTAACTATGGCTACACCTTC.

This clonotype was recorded a few times. This chain links TRBV9 with TRBJ2-3; 7 nucleotides align to TRBD2. V dropped 0 bases and J dropped 5; count of bases not matched to a gene: 3. CDR3 length equals 14 residues. Germline assignment: CDR1 SGDLS and CDR2 YYNGEE. The CDR3 loop is CASSVGGGGDTQYF. The CDR3 DNA sequence: TGTGCCAGCAGCGTAGGTGGGGGGGGAGATACGCAGTATTTT. Using reference TRBV9 and TRBJ2-3 for the parts outside the CDR3, the full variable domain is DSGVTQTPKHLITATGQRVTLRCSPRSGDLSVYWYQQSLDQGLQFLIQYYNGEERAKGNILERFSAQQFPDLHSELNLSSLELGDSALYFCASSVGGGGDTQYFGPGTRLTVL.

This clonotype turned up a few times. The chain recombines TRBV12-3 or TRBV12-4 with TRBJ2-1; possibly TRBD1 for D (7 bases). V lost 6 bases and J lost 7, with 16 bases in between. This CDR3 has 14 amino acids. The CDR3 protein is CASRLQGTGNEQFF. In DNA, the CDR3 is TGTGCCAGCAGATTACAGGGGACTGGAAATGAGCAGTTCTTC.

This clonotype was seen a few times. The chain carries TRBV6-5 and TRBJ2-7; possible D gene TRBD1, 5 bases. The CDR3 covers 14 residues. CDR1 is MNHEY and CDR2 is SVGAGI in the germline V gene. The V gene lost 2 bases and the J gene lost 2 bases, with 10 bases spanning the gap. The CDR3 DNA reads TGTGCCAGCAGTTACAGGGGTGATACCTACGAGCAGTACTTC. Translation gives CASSYRGDTYEQYF.

A note on this clonotype: The limits of the CDR3 on the DNA are not certain, so only TCRdb's listed CDR3 is given. The genes are TRBV7-6 and TRBJ2-2; the table's D call of TRBD2 was not tested on the DNA. The CDR3 adds up to 18 amino acids, both ends counted. CDR1 and CDR2 from the germline V gene are SGHVS and FNYEAQ. The CDR3 sequence: CASSLTDYYEQYFGELFF.

For the CDR3, the DNA is TGTGCCAGCAGTAAACAGGGTGAATTCGGTGAAGCTTTCTTT. Its protein is CASSKQGEFGEAFF. The gene calls are TRBV6-6 and TRBJ1-1, with D possibly matching TRBD1 (6 bases). The CDR3 contains 14 residues. Trimming took off 5 bases at V and 7 bases at J, with 17 bases between the two ends. Looked up from germline, CDR1 is MNHNY and CDR2 is SVGAGI (reference sequence).

Written as DNA, the CDR3 is TGCAGCGTTGACGGGGGAAGACCGGGCAATGAGCAGTTCTTC. Translated: CSVDGGRPGNEQFF. The gene calls are TRBV29-1 and TRBJ2-1; D might be TRBD2 (6 bases). Germline V gives CDR1 SQVTM, CDR2 ANQGSEA. This CDR3 has 14 residues. Trimming cost V 3 bases and J 6 bases, with 15 bases left between them.

V gene TRBV6-6 combines with J gene TRBJ2-5, with 10 bases aligning to TRBD2. CDR1 is MNHNY and CDR2 is SVGAGI in the germline V gene (reference sequence). V lost 3 bases, J lost 3 bases, and 10 bases stayed unmatched. This CDR3 region has 17 residues. Here the CDR3 reads CASSYGWEREGKETQYF. The CDR3 DNA sequence: TGTGCCAGCAGTTATGGTTGGGAGCGGGAGGGGAAAGAGACCCAGTACTTC.

This clonotype has a handful of counts. The chain is built from TRBV7-2 and TRBJ2-1; 7 nucleotides agree with TRBD2. J gave up 9 bases and V 4 bases, and 12 bases lay outside the gene matches. The germline gives CDR1 SGHTA, CDR2 FQGNSA. This CDR3 has 15 residues. The CDR3 DNA sequence: TGTGCCAGCAGCTCCAGGGAGGGTACGGTGCGTGAGCAGTTCTTC. Translated, it gives CASSSREGTVREQFF.

The rearrangement joins TRBV5-1 to TRBJ1-1; 7 nucleotides align to TRBD1. Germline CDR1 reads SGHRS; CDR2 reads YFSETQ. The junction had 4 bases not matched to a gene; V was cut back by 2 bases and J by 0 bases. The CDR3 runs to 15 residues. The CDR3 is CASSLGGLLNTEAFF. CDR3 nucleotide sequence: TGCGCCAGCAGCTTAGGGGGCCTCCTGAACACTGAAGCTTTCTTT.